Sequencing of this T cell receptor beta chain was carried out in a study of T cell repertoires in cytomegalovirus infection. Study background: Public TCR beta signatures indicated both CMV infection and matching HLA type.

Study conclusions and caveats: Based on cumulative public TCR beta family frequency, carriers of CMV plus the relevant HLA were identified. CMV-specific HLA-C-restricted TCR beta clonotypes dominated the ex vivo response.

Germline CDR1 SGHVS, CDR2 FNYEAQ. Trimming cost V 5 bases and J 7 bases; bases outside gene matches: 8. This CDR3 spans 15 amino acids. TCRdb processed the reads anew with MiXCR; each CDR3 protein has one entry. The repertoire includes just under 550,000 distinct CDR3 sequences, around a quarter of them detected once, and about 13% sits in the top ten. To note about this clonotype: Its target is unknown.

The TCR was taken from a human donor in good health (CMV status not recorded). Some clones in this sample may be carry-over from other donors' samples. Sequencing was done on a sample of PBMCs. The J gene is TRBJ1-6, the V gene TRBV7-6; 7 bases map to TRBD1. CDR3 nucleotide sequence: TGTGCCAGCAGCCAGGGGGTCGGCGGAAATTCACCCCTCCACTTT. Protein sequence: CASSQGVGGNSPLHF.